The 2 T cell receptor beta chains presented below share a single source sample, sequenced in a study of blood T cell repertoires in COVID-19. The assay was immunoSEQ multiplex PCR, and TCRdb's table has in-frame clones only and misses some. The data show 150,000 to 200,000 clones, over 65% seen once. Sequenced: peripheral blood. These receptors came from a woman older than 75 with acute or convalescent COVID-19.

V is TRBV3-1 (or the pseudogene TRBV3-2) and J is TRBJ2-4; 8 bases are a match to TRBD1. J was trimmed by 5 bases and V by 6 bases; bases with no gene match: 6. The germline V gene has CDR1 LGHDT and CDR2 YNNKEL (reference sequence). This CDR3 has 14 residues. CDR3 nucleotide sequence: TGTGCCAGCAGTTCCGGACAGGGCCAAAACATTCAGTACTTC. Protein: CASSSGQGQNIQYF.

The gene calls are TRBV5-1 and TRBJ2-7, with D unresolved. Germline CDR1 reads SGHRS; CDR2 reads YFSETQ. V lost 1 base and J lost 7, with 15 bases in between. The CDR3 is 14 residues long. CDR3 coding DNA: TGCGCCAGCAGCTTGACCGGTCAATCGGGTGAGCAGTACTTC. Amino acid sequence: CASSLTGQSGEQYF.